The clone carrying this T cell receptor beta chain has just a few counts. This sample was taken from a study of control samples from healthy donors and cancer patients. Trimming took 1 base from V and 5 from J; bases not matched to a gene: 10. Germline CDR1 is KGHSH and CDR2 is LQKENI. This CDR3 spans 16 amino acids. Clones were read by immunoSEQ multiplex PCR, and TCRdb kept only the in-frame ones, dropping some. The table has approximately 70,000 clones, 90% seen once. Sequenced input: PBMCs. This sequence originates from a woman between 50 and 59 years old with colorectal cancer. The chain uses TRBV18 and TRBJ1-2, with TRBD1 matching over 7 bases. The CDR3 protein is CASSPRSSGTEYGYTF. The CDR3 coding sequence is TGTGCCAGCTCACCACGATCCTCGGGGACAGAGTATGGCTACACCTTC.